The sequence of this TCR beta chain was determined in a study of CD4 T cells in relation to SARS-CoV-2 and coronaviruses. Study-wide background: TCR beta CDR3s were sequenced after 10-day antigen culture of PBMCs.

CD4+ T cells from unexposed donors were obtained before the COVID-19 pandemic (2011-2018). Isolation of CD4+ T cells took place after around eleven days in culture. Cultures received half-medium IL-2 refreshes on days 3 and 7. Profiling relied on immunoSEQ multiplex PCR, and the TCRdb table lists in-frame clones only, not all of them. This table has about 23,000 clones, 76% appearing once. As concerns this clone: The antigen remains undetermined.

Germline CDR1 and CDR2: KGHSH and LQKENI. CDR3 size: 14 residues. V was clipped by 4 bases and J by 0 bases, with 10 bases between them. Study-wide findings and caveats: This crossreactivity analysis covered spike protein alone, no other viral proteins.

The sequencing input was CD4+ T cells from PBMCs, cultured in vitro. The TCR originated in a human donor in good health. The rearrangement links TRBV18 to TRBJ2-7, with D tentatively TRBD1 or TRBD2 (5 bases each). The CDR3 nucleotides are TGTGCCAGCTCACAACGGGGCGACTCCTACGAGCAGTACTTC. Its translation: CASSQRGDSYEQYF.